This T cell receptor (beta chain) was sequenced for a study of beta chain features in type 1 diabetes (dated by TCRdb to the late 2010s). About the full investigation: No differences in mean age, gender distribution, total cell number or subset yield were found between patients and healthy donors. Across all samples, some 110,000,000 sorted cells were examined, and cell number per subset correlated strongly with RNA yield. In the study, recently diagnosed type 1 diabetes patients and matched healthy donors were compared on the TCRB repertoires of their sorted circulating CD4+ T cell subsets. Regulatory and stem cell-like memory subsets were isolated from only 8 patients and roughly 8 healthy donors, whereas naive and central memory subsets came from all 30 or so donors. General conclusions and limits of the study: At VDJ recombination sites, patients with type 1 diabetes made fewer insertions and deleted more nucleotides, a pattern implying thymic rearrangement abnormalities. PCR may preferentially amplify shorter templates, but because patient and control samples were amplified and corrected together, any resulting skew would affect both groups equally. The naive, central memory and regulatory TCRB repertoires appeared to resemble one another more closely among patients than among healthy donors. HLA sub-analyses involved small numbers of individuals, so any influence of HLA type on TCRB rearrangement remained unresolved. Sequencing cDNA rather than genomic DNA could over-represent highly expressing activated cells, although activation and CD3 levels did not differ between groups. In all four CD4+ subsets, TCRB CDR3 length was moderately but significantly shorter in type 1 diabetes patients.

CDR1 and CDR2 (KGHSH, LQKENI) derive from the germline V gene. Counted from cysteine to phenylalanine, this CDR3 has 15 amino acids. CDR3 DNA only is kept here, 45 bases in frame from base 1. Trimming at the junction amounts to 3 bases on V and 2 bases on J, and the germline ends lie 8 bases apart. Each donor gave one peripheral blood draw, roughly 120 mL on average, collected into heparinised tubes. A BD FACSAria II and a panel including CD45RO, CCR7, CD25, CD127, CD95 and CD27 were used to sort naive, central memory, regulatory and stem cell-like memory CD4+ T cells. All sorted populations exceeded 95% purity. PBMCs were isolated immediately by Lymphoprep density gradient centrifugation and stained directly without culture. To minimize batch effects, samples were stained and sorted in pairs, one healthy donor with one patient per experiment. As for this clone: Its antigen specificity is not known. The sample holds no much larger clone one base away, and base qualities are not on file. This same CDR3 is encoded by further DNA sequences in the sample.

The entire amount of isolated RNA was reverse transcribed using the High Capacity cDNA Reverse Transcription Kit, so the sequenced TCRB transcripts were expressed ones. Deep immunoSEQ sequencing was performed on naive, central memory and regulatory T cell samples, with an average of roughly 3.6 million total reads per sample. After sorted cells were lysed in RLT buffer, RNA was extracted with DNase-treated RNeasy Micro or Mini kits, with the choice depending on cell number. Each cell subset was processed separately to prevent cross-contamination, with patient and healthy donor samples processed together. The immunoSEQ multiplex PCR was used to amplify TCRB sequences from cDNA, yielding 87-bp fragments that span the CDR3 region. The amplicons were sequenced using the Illumina HiSeq platform. As for the authors' bioinformatics: Synthetic template baselines were used to correct PCR bias computationally, reads within Hamming distance 2 were collapsed together, and singletons that could not be merged were discarded. Reads were aligned to IMGT to assign V, D and J genes, CDR3 length, and insertions or deletions at six rearrangement sites. Clonotype counts were normalized to sorted cell number within each subset before computing true diversity and Gini coefficients with the tcR R package. The overlap coefficient, calculated on TCRB nucleotide sequences, was used to quantify repertoire sharing. Out-of-frame TCRB sequences from naive cells were analyzed as a proxy for the pre-selection repertoire. The clones in this table, taken by TCRdb from immuneACCESS, are in-frame only. Not every clone is retained; where verified, under half of the shortfall comes from an unresolved V gene, and the cause of the rest is unknown. That table gives V, J and clone size, and the DNA gave D and trimming. In all, the sample holds over 200,000 clones, and roughly a tenth of those were seen once. The ten most abundant clones make up around 0.018% of the sample.

This TCR was recovered from a man under 40 with type 1 diabetes. The V and J genes are TRBV18 and TRBJ2-6, with TRBD2 as a weak D call on 5 bases. Sequenced input: naive CD4+ T cells from blood. Read against the paper, the sample's cell subset or site label means: true naive CD4+ T cells. The CDR3 reads CASSPGGPGANVLTF. Here is the DNA: TGTGCCAGCTCACCCGGCGGGCCTGGGGCCAACGTCCTGACTTTC.